This TCR beta chain was sequenced in a study of blood T cell repertoires in COVID-19. TCRdb's table, derived via immunoSEQ multiplex PCR, lists solely in-frame clones and lacks some. Of about 320,000 clones in the sample, 65% to 90% are singletons; the top ten hold roughly 7%. Germline CDR1 is SEHNR and CDR2 is FQNEAQ (reference sequence). With 2 bases removed from V and 4 bases from J, the gap between germline ends came to 11 bases. CDR3 length: 14 residues. The sequenced sample consisted of peripheral blood. The TCR originated in a human donor in a cohort sampled during active COVID-19. V gene TRBV7-9 combines with J gene TRBJ2-5; perhaps TRBD1 as D (5 bases). Here the CDR3 DNA reads TGTGCCAGCAGCTTAATGGGGCTGTCAGAGACCCAGTACTTC. It is translated as CASSLMGLSETQYF.